What follows are 9 T cell receptor beta chains derived from one specimen sequenced in a study of identical twins. MiXCR was run by TCRdb on the 5' RACE reads, yielding one entry per CDR3 protein. The data show fewer than 900,000 distinct CDR3 sequences, 15% to 20% seen once. A further study also used this sample, focusing on T cells expressing NK-cell markers.

The sample comprised PBMCs. The receptors shown here come from a woman aged 18-35 years in good health.

V is TRBV20-1 and J is TRBJ2-7, with D unclear. The CDR3 spans 14 residues. Trimming stripped 3 bases from V and 7 bases from J, with 19 bases between. Germline V gene sequence: CDR1 DFQATT, CDR2 SNEGSKA (reference sequence). As DNA, the CDR3 is TGCAGTGCTAGGGGTAAGCAAATCCTGGCGGAGCAGTACTTC. It is translated as CSARGKQILAEQYF.

This clonotype came up many times. V is TRBV10-3 and J is TRBJ2-3, with 10 bases aligning to TRBD1. Trimming at V came to 10 bases and at J to 3 bases, leaving 10 bases not matched to a gene. The CDR3 sequence is 15 residues long. Germline V CDR1 and CDR2: ENHRY, SYGVKD. This CDR3 reads CATKGQGSPTDTQYF. CDR3 DNA sequence: TGTGCCACAAAGGGACAGGGGTCCCCAACAGATACGCAGTATTTT.

There are a few counts of this clonotype. The genes are TRBV29-1 and TRBJ2-5; D might be TRBD2 (6 bases). Germline assignment: CDR1 SQVTM and CDR2 ANQGSEA. The length of the CDR3 is 12 residues. The CDR3 spells CSAWDWQETQYF. The CDR3 DNA reads as TGCAGTGCCTGGGACTGGCAAGAGACCCAGTACTTC.

This clonotype has at least ten counts. J is TRBJ2-2 and V is TRBV20-1; maybe TRBD2 (5 bases). V was pared by 1 base and J by 0 bases, with 9 bases between. Germline-derived CDR1 and CDR2 are DFQATT and SNEGSKA (reference sequence). The CDR3 spans 15 residues. CDR3 residues: CSARVSEANTGELFF. The CDR3, as DNA: TGCAGTGCTAGAGTTAGCGAAGCGAACACCGGGGAGCTGTTTTTT.

The rearrangement joins TRBV5-1 to TRBJ2-3, with D possibly TRBD2 on 6 matching bases. The CDR3 is 17 residues long. Trimming pared 0 bases from V and 4 bases from J, leaving 18 bases between. Germline-derived CDR1 and CDR2 are SGHRS and YFSETQ. The DNA for the CDR3 is TGCGCCAGCAGCTTGGGTCCTGCGGGGTTTGATGCAGATACGCAGTATTTT. Its protein product is CASSLGPAGFDADTQYF.

In nucleotides, the CDR3 is TGCAGCGTTCCGGGGGGCCTAATGAACACTGAAGCTTTCTTT. Translating it yields CSVPGGLMNTEAFF. The chain uses TRBV29-1 and TRBJ1-1; TRBD1 is a possible D gene (6 bases). The CDR3 is 14 amino acids. V lost 5 bases to trimming and J lost 0 bases, with 13 bases between them. Germline V gene lookup returns CDR1 SQVTM and CDR2 ANQGSEA.

This chain uses TRBV3-1 with TRBJ2-6; D ambiguous. Germline V gives CDR1 LGHDT, CDR2 YNNKEL (reference sequence). This CDR3 has 14 amino acids. The V end was cut by 5 bases, the J end by 2 bases, with 7 bases between. CDR3 nucleotide sequence: TGTGCCAGCAGCTACACGGCTGGGGCCAACGTCCTGACTTTC. This gives the protein CASSYTAGANVLTF.

The V call is TRBV6-2 or TRBV6-3, the J call TRBJ2-4; D call uncertain. The CDR3 extends over 14 amino acids. Germline loops: CDR1 MNHEY, CDR2 SVGEGT. The V gene lost 7 bases and the J gene lost 2 bases, with 12 bases spanning the gap. The CDR3 loop reads CASTTRATKNIQYF. In nucleotides, the CDR3 is TGTGCCAGCACCACCCGGGCCACCAAAAACATTCAGTACTTC.

This clonotype has more than one count but fewer than ten. The chain combines TRBV2 with TRBJ2-1; D ambiguous. This CDR3 comprises 12 residues. CDR1 and CDR2 from the germline V gene are SNHLY and FYNNEI. V lost 2 bases and J lost 13, with 12 bases in between. Here the CDR3 DNA reads TGTGCCAGCAGTGAACTGGGCAGGTTTCAGTTCTTC. Translated: CASSELGRFQFF.